Listed below are T cell receptor beta chains from one sample, sequenced in a study of cytomegalovirus exposure and HLA in healthy donors. Profiling relied on immunoSEQ multiplex PCR, and the TCRdb table lists in-frame clones only, not all of them. Of some 100,000 clones listed, 88% are singletons. The source material was PBMCs. The receptors come from a man aged 18-30 years in good health and CMV-seronegative. CDR3s include the opening cysteine and the closing phenylalanine or tryptophan. D genes are given only for firm matches. Some rows mark clone size as missing; the rest say once, few, many or name a class of expanded clone.

NA	TRBV7-8	TRBJ2-7	TRBD2	CASSLVAGVYEQYF	TGTGCCAGCAGCTTAGTTGCGGGAGTCTACGAGCAGTACTTC
NA	TRBV27	TRBJ2-1	NA	CASSLSMSNEQFF	TGTGCCAGCAGTTTATCGATGAGCAATGAGCAGTTCTTC
NA	TRBV7-6	TRBJ2-7	NA	CASSSGGGTYEQYF	TGTGCCAGCAGCTCCGGTGGGGGGACCTACGAGCAGTACTTC
NA	TRBV9	TRBJ2-7	TRBD2	CASSPSGTTYEQYF	TGTGCCAGCAGCCCTAGCGGGACTACCTACGAGCAGTACTTC
NA	TRBV2	TRBJ1-2	NA	CASTTWGQGINSEYGYTF	TGTGCCAGCACCACCTGGGGGCAGGGTATAAATTCTGAGTATGGCTACACCTTC
NA	TRBV18	TRBJ2-5	NA	CASSDLTVQETQYF	TGTGCCAGCTCGGACTTGACGGTCCAAGAGACCCAGTACTTC
NA	TRBV28	TRBJ1-3	NA	CASSPRLGSSGNTIYF	TGTGCCAGCAGTCCTCGACTTGGGAGCTCTGGAAACACCATATATTTT
NA	TRBV5-8	TRBJ2-7	NA	CASSLFLGDNEQYF	TGTGCCAGCAGCTTGTTTTTAGGGGACAACGAGCAGTACTTC
NA	TRBV10-3	TRBJ2-4	TRBD1	CAISESDREDIQYF	TGTGCCATCAGTGAGTCGGACAGGGAAGACATTCAGTACTTC
NA	TRBV28	TRBJ2-7	NA	CASRARDSYEQYF	TGTGCCAGCAGAGCCAGGGATTCCTACGAGCAGTACTTC
NA	TRBV10-3	TRBJ1-2	NA	CAISSIGGYTF	TGTGCCATCAGTTCTATTGGTGGCTACACCTTC
NA	TRBV6-5	TRBJ2-2	NA	CASSYISGELFF	TGTGCCAGCAGTTACATCTCCGGGGAGCTGTTTTTT
NA	TRBV9	TRBJ2-2	TRBD1	CASRSDRGDTGELFF	TGTGCCAGCAGGTCGGACAGGGGCGACACCGGGGAGCTGTTTTTT
NA	TRBV9	TRBJ1-3	NA	CASSPHRSGNTIYF	TGTGCCAGCAGCCCTCACAGGTCCGGAAACACCATATATTTT
NA	TRBV28	TRBJ2-3	NA	CASSRLESNRHYTDTQYF	TGTGCCAGCAGTAGACTCGAATCCAACAGGCACTACACAGATACGCAGTATTTT
once	TRBV7-9	TRBJ1-4	NA	CASSSDSTTNEKLFF	TGTGCCAGCAGCTCGGACAGTACAACTAATGAAAAACTGTTTTTT
NA	TRBV4-1	TRBJ2-7	TRBD1	CASSLTGTGVYEQYF	TGCGCCAGCAGCCTAACCGGGACAGGGGTGTACGAGCAGTACTTC
NA	TRBV11-3	TRBJ1-2	NA	CASSLGTQESYGYTF	TGTGCCAGCAGCTTAGGTACACAGGAAAGCTATGGCTACACCTTC
NA	TRBV18	TRBJ1-1	NA	CASSPRRSNTEAFF	TGTGCCAGCTCACCCCGCCGGTCGAACACTGAAGCTTTCTTT
NA	TRBV10-3	TRBJ2-2	NA	CAISAAGTNTGELFF	TGTGCCATCAGTGCGGCAGGAACGAACACCGGGGAGCTGTTTTTT
NA	TRBV7-9	TRBJ1-4	TRBD1	CASSRGREKLFF	TGTGCCAGCAGCAGGGGGCGCGAAAAACTGTTTTTT
NA	TRBV6-5	TRBJ1-2	TRBD1	CASSPSYRGVYGYTF	TGTGCCAGCAGCCCGAGCTACAGGGGAGTCTACGGCTACACCTTC
NA	TRBV9	TRBJ1-2	TRBD1	CASTRTGGPTSYGYTF	TGTGCCAGCACTAGGACAGGGGGCCCCACAAGCTATGGCTACACCTTC
NA	TRBV6-6	TRBJ2-7	TRBD1	CASRGTATYEQYF	TGTGCCAGCAGGGGGACAGCGACCTACGAGCAGTACTTC
NA	TRBV2	TRBJ2-4	TRBD1	CASSGDRVGTKNIQYF	TGTGCCAGCAGTGGGGACAGGGTGGGGACCAAAAACATTCAGTACTTC
NA	TRBV30	TRBJ2-1	NA	CAWSVQSNGEQFF	TGTGCCTGGAGTGTACAGTCAAATGGTGAGCAGTTCTTC
NA	TRBV16	TRBJ2-1	TRBD1	CASSPPGLRQGMINEQFF	TGTGCCAGCAGCCCCCCCGGGCTCCGACAGGGGATGATCAATGAGCAGTTCTTC
NA	TRBV19	TRBJ2-1	NA	CASSGNLDEQFF	TGTGCCAGTAGTGGCAATCTGGATGAGCAGTTCTTC
NA	TRBV5-4	TRBJ1-2	TRBD1	CASSLVRTGGAEGYTF	TGTGCCAGCAGCTTGGTTAGGACAGGGGGCGCAGAGGGCTACACCTTC
NA	TRBV19	TRBJ2-1	TRBD1	CASSIQGASYNEQFF	TGTGCCAGTAGTATCCAGGGGGCGTCGTACAATGAGCAGTTCTTC
NA	TRBV9	TRBJ2-1	TRBD2	CASSVELAGAHEQFF	TGTGCCAGCAGCGTGGAACTAGCGGGAGCCCATGAGCAGTTCTTC
NA	TRBV7-2	TRBJ2-7	NA	CASSSHRYEQYF	TGTGCCAGCAGCAGCCATCGCTACGAGCAGTACTTC